What follows are 4 T cell receptor beta chains derived from one specimen sequenced in a study of blood T cell repertoires in COVID-19. Some clones are missing from TCRdb's copy, which holds only in-frame ones; the method was immunoSEQ multiplex PCR. The top ten hold approximately 0.64% of the sample, which has more than 150,000 clones, around 87% seen once. Specimen: peripheral blood. Receptors were obtained from a man aged 45 to 65 with acute or convalescent COVID-19.

The chain uses TRBV28 and TRBJ2-7; 10 nucleotides agree with TRBD2. Trimming at V came to 2 bases and at J to 2 bases, leaving 6 bases not matched to a gene. CDR1 is MDHEN, CDR2 SYDVKM, per germline. The CDR3 totals 16 residues. This chain's CDR3 is CASSLLSSGRAYEQYF. The CDR3 nucleotides are TGTGCCAGCAGTTTACTTTCGAGCGGGAGGGCCTACGAGCAGTACTTC.

The chain links TRBV9 to TRBJ1-2, with a possible D match to TRBD1 (6 bases). Trimming pared 0 bases from V and 0 bases from J, leaving 12 bases between. Germline values: CDR1 SGDLS, CDR2 YYNGEE. This CDR3 region has 16 residues. In DNA, the CDR3 is TGTGCCAGCAGCGTAGGACAGGACCTGTCTAACTATGGCTACACCTTC. Protein sequence: CASSVGQDLSNYGYTF. Full variable domain (missing parts from reference TRBV9 and TRBJ1-2): DSGVTQTPKHLITATGQRVTLRCSPRSGDLSVYWYQQSLDQGLQFLIQYYNGEERAKGNILERFSAQQFPDLHSELNLSSLELGDSALYFCASSVGQDLSNYGYTFGSGTRLTVV.

The CDR3, as DNA: TGTGCCAGCTCACCACGGACGGGACAGGGAGATGGCTACACCTTC. This translates into CASSPRTGQGDGYTF. V gene TRBV18 combines with J gene TRBJ1-2; 9 nucleotides match TRBD1. This CDR3 comprises 15 residues. Germline CDR1 KGHSH, CDR2 LQKENI. With 1 base clipped from V and 6 bases from J, the junction kept 6 bases outside the gene matches.

The chain recombines TRBV28 with TRBJ1-2; D is unresolved. Germline V gene lookup returns CDR1 MDHEN and CDR2 SYDVKM. The CDR3 covers 13 residues. Trimming took 3 bases from V and 6 from J, leaving 11 bases between them. The CDR3 DNA reads TGTGCCAGCAGTTTCCCCCTGACAAATGGCTACACCTTC. Translated, it gives CASSFPLTNGYTF.